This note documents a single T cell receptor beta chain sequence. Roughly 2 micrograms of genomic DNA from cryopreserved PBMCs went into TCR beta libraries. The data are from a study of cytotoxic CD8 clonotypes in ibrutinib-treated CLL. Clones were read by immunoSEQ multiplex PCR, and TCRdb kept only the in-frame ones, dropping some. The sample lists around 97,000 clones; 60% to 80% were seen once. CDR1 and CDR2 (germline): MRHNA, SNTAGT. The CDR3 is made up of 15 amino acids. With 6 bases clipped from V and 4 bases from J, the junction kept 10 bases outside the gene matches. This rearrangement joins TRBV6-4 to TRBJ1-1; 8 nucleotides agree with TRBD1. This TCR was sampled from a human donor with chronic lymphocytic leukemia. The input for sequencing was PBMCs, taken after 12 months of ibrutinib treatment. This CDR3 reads CASRPTGEVGTEAFF. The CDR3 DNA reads TGTGCCAGCAGACCGACAGGGGAAGTTGGCACTGAAGCTTTCTTT.